Listed below are T cell receptor beta chains from one sample, sequenced in a study of blood T cells in healthy people across ages. TCRdb independently ran MiXCR on the 5' RACE reads; one entry per CDR3 protein. The sample contains around 1,500,000 distinct CDR3 sequences, approximately 40% of which appear only once. Sequencing was done on a sample of blood. Receptors were obtained from a woman aged 18-35 years in good health. The CDR3 runs from the conserved cysteine through the conserved F or W. The order of the fields is CDR3 length, V gene, J gene, CDR3 protein.

length: 17; V: TRBV2; J: TRBJ1-1; CDR3: CASSESSGGIANTEAFF
length: 13; V: TRBV29-1; J: TRBJ2-7; CDR3: CSVGHPLLNEQYF
length: 13; V: TRBV3-1; J: TRBJ2-7; CDR3: CASRRAGSDEQYF
length: 13; V: TRBV10-3; J: TRBJ2-3; CDR3: CAISWTGQDTQYF
length: 15; V: TRBV11-1; J: TRBJ2-5; CDR3: CASSLAEVDQETQYF
length: 18; V: TRBV10-3; J: TRBJ2-3; CDR3: CAIRTSLAGGPSTDTQYF
length: 14; V: TRBV5-1; J: .; CDR3: CASRIAEGVYEQYF
length: 16; V: TRBV6-2/TRBV6-3; J: TRBJ2-5; CDR3: CASSYSTGGLQETQYF
length: 14; V: TRBV20-1; J: TRBJ1-4; CDR3: CSARGVGEDEKLFF
length: 13; V: TRBV12-3/TRBV12-4; J: TRBJ1-1; CDR3: CASRPSLNTEAFF
length: 10; V: TRBV20-1; J: TRBJ2-3; CDR3: CSALLDTQYF
length: 13; V: TRBV5-1; J: TRBJ2-5; CDR3: CAGNLAIQETQYF
length: 15; V: TRBV12-3/TRBV12-4; J: TRBJ2-3; CDR3: CASRLAGGIADAEYF
length: 14; V: TRBV10-3; J: TRBJ1-2; CDR3: CAISELGSWGGYTF
length: 13; V: TRBV11-2; J: TRBJ1-1; CDR3: CASSLGRQGEAFF
length: 13; V: TRBV12-5; J: TRBJ2-1; CDR3: CASGPTGYNEQFF
length: 15; V: TRBV20-1; J: TRBJ1-4; CDR3: CSARMGQGSLEKLFF